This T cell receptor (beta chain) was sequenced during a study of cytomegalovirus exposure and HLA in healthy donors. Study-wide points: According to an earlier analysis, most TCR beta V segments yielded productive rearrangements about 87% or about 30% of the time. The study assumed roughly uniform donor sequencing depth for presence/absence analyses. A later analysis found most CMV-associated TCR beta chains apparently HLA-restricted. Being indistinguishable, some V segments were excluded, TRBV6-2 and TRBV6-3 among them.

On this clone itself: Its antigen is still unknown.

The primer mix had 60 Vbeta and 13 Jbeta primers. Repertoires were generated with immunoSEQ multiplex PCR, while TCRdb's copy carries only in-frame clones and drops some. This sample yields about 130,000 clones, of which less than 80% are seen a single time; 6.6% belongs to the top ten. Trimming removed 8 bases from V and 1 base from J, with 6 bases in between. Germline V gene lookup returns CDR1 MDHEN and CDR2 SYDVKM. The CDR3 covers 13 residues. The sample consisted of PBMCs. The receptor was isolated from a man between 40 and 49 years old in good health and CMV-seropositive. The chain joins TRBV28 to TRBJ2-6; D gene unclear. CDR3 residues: CASVRSGANVLTF. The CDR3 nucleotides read TGTGCCAGCGTCAGATCTGGGGCCAACGTCCTGACTTTC.